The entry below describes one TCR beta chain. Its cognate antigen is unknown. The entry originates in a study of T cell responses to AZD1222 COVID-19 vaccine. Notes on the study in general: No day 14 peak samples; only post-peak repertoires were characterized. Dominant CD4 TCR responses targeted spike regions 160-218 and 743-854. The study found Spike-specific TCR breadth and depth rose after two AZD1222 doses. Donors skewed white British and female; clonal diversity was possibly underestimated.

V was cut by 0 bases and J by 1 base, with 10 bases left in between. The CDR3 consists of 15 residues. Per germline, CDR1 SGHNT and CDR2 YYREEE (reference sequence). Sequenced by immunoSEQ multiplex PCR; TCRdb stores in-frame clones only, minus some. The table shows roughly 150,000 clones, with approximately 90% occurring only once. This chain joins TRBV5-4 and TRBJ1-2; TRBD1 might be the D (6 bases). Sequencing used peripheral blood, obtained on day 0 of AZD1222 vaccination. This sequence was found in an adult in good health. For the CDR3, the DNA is TGTGCCAGCAGCTTGGTAGGACAGAGTAACTATGGCTACACCTTC. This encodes CASSLVGQSNYGYTF.